This T cell receptor (beta chain) was observed in a study of blood T cells in healthy people across ages. The use of a sample-barcoded 5' primer and a J-beta primer mix characterized a second PCR of about 7 to 12 cycles. TCRdb independently ran MiXCR on the 5' RACE reads; one entry per CDR3 protein. The sample holds 1.5 million to 2 million distinct CDR3 sequences, approximately 50% seen once. The authors extracted at least 5.5 micrograms of total RNA per sample. The CDR3 has 14 amino acids. Germline CDR1 is MDHEN and CDR2 is SYDVKM. Unmatched junction bases numbered 5, after V lost 6 bases and J lost 5 bases.

The sample comprised blood. This chain joins TRBV28 and TRBJ2-3; TRBD1 agrees at 10 bases. The receptor was isolated from a middle-aged woman in good health. The CDR3 bases are TGTGCCAGCAGATTCCGGGACAGGGGAGATACGCAGTATTTT. Translated: CASRFRDRGDTQYF.